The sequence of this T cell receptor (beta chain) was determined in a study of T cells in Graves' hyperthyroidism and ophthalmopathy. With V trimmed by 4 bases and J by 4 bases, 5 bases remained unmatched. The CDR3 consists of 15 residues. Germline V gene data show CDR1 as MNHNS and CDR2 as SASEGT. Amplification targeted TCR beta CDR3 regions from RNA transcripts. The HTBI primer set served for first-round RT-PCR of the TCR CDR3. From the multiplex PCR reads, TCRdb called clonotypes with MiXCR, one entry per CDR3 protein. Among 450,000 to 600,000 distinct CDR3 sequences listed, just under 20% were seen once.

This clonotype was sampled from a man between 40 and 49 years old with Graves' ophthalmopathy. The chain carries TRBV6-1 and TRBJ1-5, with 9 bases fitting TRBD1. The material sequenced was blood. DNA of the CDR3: TGTGCCAGCAGTGTCCTGGGACAGGGTAATCAGCCCCAGCATTTT. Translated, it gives CASSVLGQGNQPQHF.